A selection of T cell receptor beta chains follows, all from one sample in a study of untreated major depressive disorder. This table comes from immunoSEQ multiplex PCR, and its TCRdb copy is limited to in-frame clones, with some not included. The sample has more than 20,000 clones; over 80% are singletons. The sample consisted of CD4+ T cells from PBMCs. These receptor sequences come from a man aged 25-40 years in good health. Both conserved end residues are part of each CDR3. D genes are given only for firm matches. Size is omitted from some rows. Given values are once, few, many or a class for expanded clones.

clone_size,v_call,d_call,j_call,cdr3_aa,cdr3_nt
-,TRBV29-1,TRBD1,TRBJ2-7,CSVGQGRWEQYF,TGCAGCGTTGGACAGGGGCGGTGGGAGCAGTACTTC
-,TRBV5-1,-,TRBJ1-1,CASTGGLDEEAFF,TGCGCCAGCACGGGGGGGTTAGATGAAGAAGCTTTCTTT
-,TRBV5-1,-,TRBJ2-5,CASSLAGVGPQETQYF,TGCGCCAGCAGCTTGGCCGGCGTAGGGCCCCAAGAGACCCAGTACTTC
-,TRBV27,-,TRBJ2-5,CASSLTAHNNGGTQYF,TGTGCCAGCAGTTTAACGGCTCACAATAACGGGGGGACCCAGTACTTC
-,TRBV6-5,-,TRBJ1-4,CASRGPATNEKLFF,TGTGCCAGCAGGGGACCTGCAACTAATGAAAAACTGTTTTTT
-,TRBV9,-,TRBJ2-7,CASSANPGRSEQYF,TGTGCCAGCAGCGCCAACCCCGGACGGAGCGAGCAGTACTTC
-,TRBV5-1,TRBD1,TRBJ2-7,CASSYSGTGGSEQYF,TGCGCCAGCAGCTATTCCGGGACAGGGGGAAGCGAGCAGTACTTC
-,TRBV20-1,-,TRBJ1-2,CSAAGGGYTF,TGCAGTGCGGCCGGGGGAGGCTACACCTTC
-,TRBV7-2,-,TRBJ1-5,CASSLSPAAYSNQPQHF,TGTGCCAGCAGCTTATCCCCCGCAGCTTATAGCAATCAGCCCCAGCATTTT
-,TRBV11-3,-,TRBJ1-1,CASSRDNLNTEAFF,TGTGCCAGCAGCCGGGACAATCTGAACACTGAAGCTTTCTTT
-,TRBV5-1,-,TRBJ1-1,CASSLETGMNTEAFF,TGCGCCAGCAGCTTGGAAACAGGGATGAACACTGAAGCTTTCTTT
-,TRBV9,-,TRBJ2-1,CASSFIQGGYNEQFF,TGTGCCAGCAGCTTCATACAAGGGGGCTACAATGAGCAGTTCTTC
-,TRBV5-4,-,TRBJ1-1,CASSADLNTEAFF,TGTGCCAGCAGCGCAGACCTAAACACTGAAGCTTTCTTT
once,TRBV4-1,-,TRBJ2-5,CASSLYPGNPVETQYF,TGCGCCAGCAGCCTTTACCCCGGGAACCCGGTTGAGACCCAGTACTTC
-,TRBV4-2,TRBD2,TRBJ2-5,CASSQVQRETYQETQYF,TGTGCCAGCAGCCAAGTACAGCGGGAGACGTACCAAGAGACCCAGTACTTC
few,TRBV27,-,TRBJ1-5,CASSRRERSNQPQHF,TGTGCCAGCAGCCGAAGGGAGAGGAGCAATCAGCCCCAGCATTTT
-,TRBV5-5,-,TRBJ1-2,CASSFGSSNYGYTF,TGTGCCAGCAGCTTCGGCAGTTCTAACTATGGCTACACCTTC
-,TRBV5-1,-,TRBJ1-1,CASSLAGGFTNMNTEAFF,TGCGCCAGCAGCTTGGCTGGGGGGTTTACCAATATGAACACTGAAGCTTTCTTT
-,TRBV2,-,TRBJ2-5,CASMAAPKKTQYF,TGTGCCAGCATGGCGGCCCCAAAAAAGACCCAGTACTTC
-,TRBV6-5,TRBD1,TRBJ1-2,CASRVTGAGVSTF,TGTGCCAGCAGAGTGACAGGGGCGGGGGTCTCCACCTTC
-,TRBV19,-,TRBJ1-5,CASSIPRGRDQPQHF,TGTGCCAGTAGTATACCAAGGGGGAGGGATCAGCCCCAGCATTTT
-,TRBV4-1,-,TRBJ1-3,CASSQEGYSGNTIYF,TGCGCCAGCAGCCAAGAGGGCTACTCTGGAAACACCATATATTTT
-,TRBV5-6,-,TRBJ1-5,CASSWTGSNQPQHF,TGTGCCAGCAGTTGGACGGGGAGCAATCAGCCCCAGCATTTT
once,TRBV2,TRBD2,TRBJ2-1,CASRNSWEGSNEQFF,TGTGCCAGCAGAAATAGCTGGGAGGGATCCAATGAGCAGTTCTTC
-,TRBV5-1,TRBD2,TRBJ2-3,CASSLTSGASTDTQYF,TGCGCCAGCAGCCTAACTAGCGGGGCTAGCACAGATACGCAGTATTTT